Below, 6 T cell receptor beta chains from the same sample are listed, as sequenced in a study of T cells in Graves' hyperthyroidism and ophthalmopathy. Amplified TCR beta CDR3 regions derived from RNA transcripts. HTBI primers drove first-round RT-PCR of the TCR CDR3. TCRdb itself ran the multiplex PCR reads through MiXCR, one entry per CDR3 protein. This table has roughly 840,000 distinct CDR3 sequences, 38% appearing once. Sequenced input: blood. All receptors derive from a man younger than 35 with Graves' hyperthyroidism.

The chain carries TRBV7-2 and TRBJ2-7; D might be TRBD1 (5 bases). V was clipped by 2 bases and J by 6 bases, with 14 bases between them. Germline V gene sequence: CDR1 SGHTA, CDR2 FQGNSA. The CDR3 loop spans 14 amino acids. The CDR3 sequence is CASSLTRATPEQYF. The CDR3 nucleotides read TGTGCCAGCAGCTTAACCAGGGCAACCCCCGAGCAGTACTTC.

The chain employs TRBV2 and TRBJ1-1; 10 bases are shared with TRBD1. The CDR3 length is 12 residues. Trimming cost V 6 bases and J 14 bases; bases outside gene matches: 9. Germline CDR1 SNHLY, CDR2 FYNNEI. The CDR3 loop is CASSYDRGRRFF. CDR3 in DNA: TGTGCCAGCAGCTATGACAGGGGGCGCCGGTTCTTT.

This clonotype was seen a handful of times. The genes are TRBV7-2 and TRBJ1-1; the D is unclear. The CDR3 runs to 15 residues. With 3 bases removed from V and 2 bases from J, the gap between germline ends came to 13 bases. Germline CDR1 reads SGHTA; CDR2 reads FQGNSA. The DNA of the CDR3 is TGTGCCAGCAGCTTGAGTCGGCATTTAAACACTGAAGCTTTCTTT. Residues: CASSLSRHLNTEAFF.

In this sample, this clonotype turned up many times. The rearrangement joins TRBV7-9 to TRBJ1-1; possibly TRBD1 for D (5 bases). CDR3 length equals 15 residues. The germline CDR1 and CDR2 sequences are SEHNR and FQNEAQ (reference sequence). The V gene lost 1 base and the J gene lost 0 bases, with 9 bases spanning the gap. Written as DNA, the CDR3 is TGTGCCAGCAGCTTAGTAGGGGTAATGAACACTGAAGCTTTCTTT. Protein product: CASSLVGVMNTEAFF. The full variable domain, in which reference TRBV7-9 and TRBJ1-1 provide the parts outside the CDR3, is DTGVSQNPRHKITKRGQNVTFRCDPISEHNRLYWYRQTLGQGPEFLTYFQNEAQLEKSRLLSDRFSAERPKGSFSTLEIQRTEQGDSAMYLCASSLVGVMNTEAFFGQGTRLTVV.

This chain connects TRBV2 to TRBJ1-6; 10 nucleotides match TRBD1. The germline V gene encodes CDR1 SNHLY and CDR2 FYNNEI. V dropped 6 bases and J dropped 10; count of bases not matched to a gene: 9. The CDR3 loop spans 15 amino acids. CDR3 amino acids: CASSFSGTGESPLHF. CDR3 in DNA: TGTGCCAGCAGCTTCTCCGGGACAGGGGAATCACCCCTCCACTTT.

The V gene is TRBV7-2, the J gene TRBJ2-7; D gene ambiguous. The CDR3 spans 16 residues. Looked up from germline, CDR1 is SGHTA and CDR2 is FQGNSA. With 1 base removed from V and 4 bases from J, the gap between germline ends came to 17 bases. The CDR3 sequence: CASSLGSRPDDYEQYF. CDR3 nucleotides: TGTGCCAGCAGCTTAGGAAGTCGACCAGACGATTACGAGCAGTACTTC.